Listed below are T cell receptor beta chains from one sample, sequenced in a study of early T cells in non-severe SARS-CoV-2 infection. TCRdb called the 5' RACE reads again in MiXCR, with one record for every CDR3 protein. The sample has 100,000 to 150,000 distinct CDR3 sequences; 14% to 15% are singletons. Specimen: whole blood. The receptors derive from an adult who was a healthcare worker with PCR-confirmed SARS-CoV-2 infection or an uninfected control (not recorded which). The CDR3 runs from the conserved cysteine through the conserved F or W. The D gene is left open where the match is weak. The size entry is marked missing in some rows and otherwise reads once, few, many or a size class.

CASRESGVSYNEQFF TGTGCCAGCAGGGAAAGCGGGGTAAGCTACAATGAGCAGTTCTTC TRBD2 TRBV6-1 few TRBJ2-1
CASSFGGANEQFF TGCGCCAGCAGCTTTGGGGGGGCGAATGAGCAGTTCTTC NA TRBV5-1 few TRBJ2-1
CSAWAYGAFF TGCAGTGCTTGGGCTTATGGGGCTTTCTTT NA TRBV20-1 few TRBJ1-1
CASSYVGEQFF TGTGCCAGCAGCTATGTAGGTGAGCAGTTCTTC NA TRBV7-9 NA TRBJ2-1
CASSQSPLRGAFTDTQYF TGCGCCAGCAGCCAATCCCCCTTGCGGGGGGCGTTCACAGATACGCAGTATTTT TRBD2 TRBV4-1 NA TRBJ2-3
CASTVNRGGTEAFF TGTGCCAGCACTGTTAATAGAGGGGGCACTGAAGCTTTCTTT NA TRBV6-6 NA TRBJ1-1
CASSVAGGLYNEQFF TGTGCCAGCAGCGTAGCGGGGGGCCTCTACAATGAGCAGTTCTTC NA TRBV9 NA TRBJ2-1
CASSQVFETANSPLHF TGCGCCAGCAGCCAAGTCTTTGAGACAGCGAATTCACCCCTCCACTTT NA TRBV4-1 many TRBJ1-6
CASSLAGGRVETQYF TGTGCCAGCAGCTTAGCGGGGGGCCGCGTAGAGACCCAGTACTTC NA TRBV7-8 many TRBJ2-5
CASSQERTGNEQFF TGTGCCAGCAGCCAAGAAAGAACGGGGAATGAGCAGTTCTTC NA TRBV3-1 few TRBJ2-1
CASSLDGPPAYEQYF TGTGCCAGCAGCTTGGACGGGCCGCCAGCCTACGAGCAGTACTTC NA TRBV5-5 many TRBJ2-7
CASSSPRGGLETQYF TGTGCCAGCAGTTCCCCCCGCGGAGGGTTGGAGACCCAGTACTTC NA TRBV12-3/TRBV12-4 NA TRBJ2-5
CAISESPQGYYGYTF TGTGCCATCAGTGAGAGTCCCCAGGGCTACTATGGCTACACCTTC NA TRBV10-3 few TRBJ1-2
CASSLALGYTEAFF TGTGCCAGCAGTTTAGCGCTAGGTTACACTGAAGCTTTCTTT NA TRBV12-3/TRBV12-4 few TRBJ1-1
CSVGDFNEQFF TGCAGCGTTGGAGACTTCAATGAGCAGTTCTTC NA TRBV29-1 many TRBJ2-1
CASRLGYEQYF TGTGCCAGCAGGTTAGGATACGAGCAGTACTTC NA TRBV2 few TRBJ2-7
CASSFGTTGYTF TGTGCCAGCAGTTTTGGGACCACTGGCTACACCTTC NA TRBV28 NA TRBJ1-2
CATSAARGSGEQFF TGTGCCACCAGTGCCGCGAGGGGTTCAGGTGAGCAGTTCTTC NA TRBV24-1 few TRBJ2-1
CAWIPGGAREQYF TGTGCCTGGATCCCAGGGGGGGCTCGGGAGCAGTACTTC NA TRBV30 few TRBJ2-7
CAWNGGTYGYTF TGTGCCTGGAACGGGGGGACCTATGGCTACACCTTC NA TRBV30 NA TRBJ1-2
CASSPSTGYEQYF TGTGCCAGCAGTCCCAGTACCGGTTACGAGCAGTACTTC NA TRBV12-3/TRBV12-4 few TRBJ2-7
CASRLTGFDEQFF TGTGCCAGTAGACTGACAGGGTTCGATGAGCAGTTCTTC TRBD1 TRBV6-1 few TRBJ2-1
CASRPSQGAGYGYTF TGTGCCAGCAGACCGAGCCAGGGGGCAGGCTATGGCTACACCTTC TRBD1 TRBV6-6 few TRBJ1-2
CASSYLAGGFNEQFF TGCGCCAGCAGCTACCTAGCGGGGGGTTTCAATGAGCAGTTCTTC TRBD2 TRBV5-1 NA TRBJ2-1
CASTKGQLAVATQYF TGTGCCAGCACCAAGGGACAACTCGCCGTGGCGACCCAGTACTTC NA TRBV12-3/TRBV12-4 few TRBJ2-5
CASSRDTSSTDTQYF TGTGCCAGCAGCCGGGACACCTCTAGCACAGATACGCAGTATTTT NA TRBV6-6 few TRBJ2-3
CASSFGDTEAFF TGTGCCAGCAGCTTTGGGGACACTGAAGCTTTCTTT NA TRBV7-9 many TRBJ1-1
CASSPPGGEQFF TGTGCCAGCAGCCCCCCCGGCGGTGAGCAGTTCTTC NA TRBV11-3 few TRBJ2-1